This is a list of T cell receptor beta chains from one sample in a study of blood T cell repertoires in COVID-19. Generated by immunoSEQ multiplex PCR, the TCRdb table keeps only in-frame clones and is missing some. The data hold about 210,000 clones, with 80% observed a single time. Input material: peripheral blood. The receptors were gathered from a man in his sixties with acute or convalescent COVID-19. Each CDR3 is given with its conserved first and last residue. Fields, in order: V gene, clone size, D gene, J gene, CDR3 DNA, CDR3 protein. The D gene is left open where the match is weak. Not all rows give a size; the values are once, few, many and, for expanded clones, a class.

V: TRBV5-5; size: NA; D: NA; J: TRBJ1-5; DNA: TGTGCCAGCAGCTTAGGGTGGGACTTCAATCAGCCCCAGCATTTT; CDR3: CASSLGWDFNQPQHF
V: TRBV9; size: NA; D: NA; J: TRBJ2-1; DNA: TGTGCCAGCAGCGTAGCGGGGGAGAGCTCCTACAATGAGCAGTTCTTC; CDR3: CASSVAGESSYNEQFF
V: TRBV5-1; size: NA; D: NA; J: TRBJ1-1; DNA: TGCGCCAGCAGCGGAAATCCACAGGGTAGGAGCACTGAAGCTTTCTTT; CDR3: CASSGNPQGRSTEAFF
V: TRBV2; size: NA; D: TRBD2; J: TRBJ2-2; DNA: TGTGCCAGCAGTGAACGTGGGAGGGCGGCCGGGGAGCTGTTTTTT; CDR3: CASSERGRAAGELFF
V: TRBV19; size: NA; D: NA; J: TRBJ1-2; DNA: TGTGCCAGTACTGACAGGACCTATGGCTACACCTTC; CDR3: CASTDRTYGYTF
V: TRBV7-9; size: NA; D: TRBD1; J: TRBJ1-5; DNA: TGTGCCAGCAGCACCGGGGACAGGGGAGTTGAGCCCCAGCATTTT; CDR3: CASSTGDRGVEPQHF
V: TRBV9; size: NA; D: NA; J: TRBJ2-3; DNA: TGTGCCAGCAGCGTAGTTCCACAGAACACAGATACGCAGTATTTT; CDR3: CASSVVPQNTDTQYF
V: TRBV4-1; size: NA; D: NA; J: TRBJ1-2; DNA: TGCGCCAGCAGCCAAGGGTTGGTCAGATCTAACTATGGCTACACCTTC; CDR3: CASSQGLVRSNYGYTF
V: TRBV13; size: NA; D: TRBD2; J: TRBJ2-7; DNA: TGTGCCAGCAGCTATTGGCGGGAGGCCTACGAGCAGTACTTC; CDR3: CASSYWREAYEQYF
V: TRBV19; size: NA; D: TRBD2; J: TRBJ2-7; DNA: TGTGCCAGTGGGCTCTCAGCGGGAGGCCCCTACGAGCAGTACTTC; CDR3: CASGLSAGGPYEQYF
V: TRBV3-1/TRBV3-2; size: NA; D: NA; J: TRBJ2-1; DNA: TGTGCCAGCAGCCAATATACGGCGGATGAGCAGTTCTTC; CDR3: CASSQYTADEQFF
V: TRBV3-1/TRBV3-2; size: NA; D: NA; J: TRBJ2-5; DNA: TGTGCCAGCAGCCCCAGATTCTTGGAGACCCAGTACTTC; CDR3: CASSPRFLETQYF
V: TRBV10-3; size: NA; D: NA; J: TRBJ1-3; DNA: TGTGCCATCAGTGACAGCGAAAACACCATATATTTT; CDR3: CAISDSENTIYF
V: TRBV30; size: NA; D: TRBD1; J: TRBJ2-5; DNA: TGTGCCTGGAGTGTACAGGGGCGAGGACGAGAGACCCAGTACTTC; CDR3: CAWSVQGRGRETQYF
V: TRBV28; size: once; D: TRBD2; J: TRBJ2-1; DNA: TGTGCCAGCAGTTTATGGACTAGCGCATACAATGAGCAGTTCTTC; CDR3: CASSLWTSAYNEQFF
V: TRBV4-3; size: NA; D: TRBD1; J: TRBJ1-5; DNA: TGCGCCAGCAGCCGAGACAGGGATCAGCCCCAGCATTTT; CDR3: CASSRDRDQPQHF
V: TRBV5-1; size: once; D: TRBD2; J: TRBJ2-3; DNA: TGCGCCAGCAGCATAGGGACTAGCGACCGCACAGATACGCAGTATTTT; CDR3: CASSIGTSDRTDTQYF
V: TRBV5-6; size: NA; D: NA; J: TRBJ2-1; DNA: TGTGCCAGCAGCTTTCCCGCACTAAGCCCCCTTTACAATGAGCAGTTCTTC; CDR3: CASSFPALSPLYNEQFF
V: TRBV5-6; size: NA; D: NA; J: TRBJ1-3; DNA: TGTGCCAGCAGCTTTAGCGGAAACACCATATATTTT; CDR3: CASSFSGNTIYF
V: TRBV13; size: once; D: NA; J: TRBJ2-7; DNA: TGTGCCAGCAGGGTACTAGCTCTCGAGCAGTACTTC; CDR3: CASRVLALEQYF
V: TRBV11-2; size: few; D: TRBD2; J: TRBJ2-7; DNA: TGTGCCAGCTCCCCCACGAGGGGTAGCGGGAGGGCCTACGAGCAGTACTTC; CDR3: CASSPTRGSGRAYEQYF
V: TRBV15; size: NA; D: TRBD2; J: TRBJ2-2; DNA: TGTGCCACCAGCGGAGCGGGGGTTGACACCGGGGAGCTGTTTTTT; CDR3: CATSGAGVDTGELFF
V: TRBV7-9; size: once; D: TRBD1; J: TRBJ2-5; DNA: TGTGCCAGCAGCCCAGGGACAGGGGGCTGGGAGACCCAGTACTTC; CDR3: CASSPGTGGWETQYF
V: TRBV12-3/TRBV12-4; size: NA; D: TRBD1; J: TRBJ1-1; DNA: TGTGCCTCAGGGGGACAGGGCGCCACTGAAGCTTTCTTT; CDR3: CASGGQGATEAFF
V: TRBV27; size: NA; D: TRBD1; J: TRBJ2-7; DNA: TGTGCCAGCAGTCTAGGGGACAGGGACTTCGAGCAGTACTTC; CDR3: CASSLGDRDFEQYF
V: TRBV19; size: NA; D: TRBD1; J: TRBJ1-2; DNA: TGTGCCAGTAGTGAGGGGGCGCGAGGAGTTGGATATGGCTACACCTTC; CDR3: CASSEGARGVGYGYTF
V: TRBV11-2; size: NA; D: NA; J: TRBJ2-5; DNA: TGTGCCAGCAGCTTAGGACAGGATGAGACCCAGTACTTC; CDR3: CASSLGQDETQYF
V: TRBV10-3; size: NA; D: TRBD1; J: TRBJ1-2; DNA: TGTGCCATCAGTGTAAAGGAGACAGGGCATAACTATGGCTACACCTTC; CDR3: CAISVKETGHNYGYTF
V: TRBV5-5; size: few; D: TRBD1; J: TRBJ2-7; DNA: TGTGCCAGCAGCTTGGACCCGGGACAGGCGACCTACGAGCAGTACTTC; CDR3: CASSLDPGQATYEQYF
V: TRBV6-2/TRBV6-3; size: NA; D: NA; J: TRBJ2-5; DNA: TGTGCCAGCAGTTACTACTCGGAGACCCAGTACTTC; CDR3: CASSYYSETQYF
V: TRBV5-6; size: NA; D: NA; J: TRBJ1-1; DNA: TGTGCCAGCAGCTTGGGATCGGGGACTGAAGCTTTCTTT; CDR3: CASSLGSGTEAFF
V: TRBV5-4; size: NA; D: NA; J: TRBJ2-2; DNA: TGTGCCAGCAGCTTGGACAGGACCGGGGAGCTGTTTTTT; CDR3: CASSLDRTGELFF